This TCR beta chain derives from a study of T cell responses to AZD1222 COVID-19 vaccine. Germline lookup yields CDR1 MNHEY and CDR2 SVGEGT. The CDR3 totals 17 residues. Trimming took 6 bases from V and 6 from J; bases not matched to a gene: 12. Clones were read by immunoSEQ multiplex PCR, and TCRdb kept only the in-frame ones, dropping some. The repertoire holds about 140,000 clones, with around 93% as singletons. The TCR was taken from an adult who received the AZD1222 COVID-19 vaccine. The rearrangement links TRBV6-2 or TRBV6-3 to TRBJ1-6; TRBD1 agrees at 9 bases. Sequenced here: peripheral blood, sampled 28 days after the second AZD1222 dose. In nucleotides, the CDR3 is TGTGCCAGCAGCCCTCGACAGGGGGTAGATAGTAATTCACCCCTCCACTTT. Translation: CASSPRQGVDSNSPLHF.